Below, 8 T cell receptor beta chains from the same sample are listed, as sequenced in a study of CD8 T cells in ankylosing spondylitis. TCRdb recomputed calls from the 5' RACE reads with MiXCR, one row per CDR3 protein. The sample carries 200,000 to 250,000 distinct CDR3 sequences, about 26% recorded once. The sample was blood, either unsorted or a sorted T cell fraction (not recorded which). The receptors here all came from a male donor with ankylosing spondylitis or in good health (not recorded which).

This clonotype was counted many times. CDR3 DNA: TGCAGTGCTAGAGTTTCCCCCGTGGAGGACTACCAAGAGACCCAGTACTTC. It codes for CSARVSPVEDYQETQYF. V and J are TRBV20-1 and TRBJ2-5, with TRBD2 as a possible D gene (5 bases). CDR1 is DFQATT, CDR2 SNEGSKA, per germline (reference sequence). CDR3 length: 17 amino acids. The V end was cut by 1 base, the J end by 0 bases, with 18 bases between.

This clonotype appeared many times. The chain is built from TRBV4-3 and TRBJ2-5; 7 nucleotides align to TRBD2. This CDR3 comprises 14 residues. After removal of 2 bases from V and 7 bases from J, the junction contained 7 bases not matched to a gene. Per the germline V gene, CDR1 is LGHNA and CDR2 is YSLEER. The CDR3: CASSQMTSGGTQYF. Written as DNA, the CDR3 is TGCGCCAGCAGCCAAATGACGTCGGGAGGGACCCAGTACTTC.

The chain links TRBV20-1 to TRBJ1-1; D is possibly TRBD1 (6 bases). Germline V gives CDR1 DFQATT, CDR2 SNEGSKA (reference sequence). Trimming removed 6 bases at V and 2 bases at J, with 22 bases between. This CDR3 has 16 amino acids. The CDR3 region is CSAVPMSQGSNTEAFF. The CDR3, as DNA: TGCAGTGCCGTGCCAATGAGTCAGGGGTCCAACACTGAAGCTTTCTTT.

The sample holds many counts of this clonotype. The chain's CDR3 is CSAGLAGSTDTQYF. The DNA for the CDR3 is TGCAGCGCCGGACTAGCGGGGTCCACAGATACGCAGTATTTT. This sequence joins TRBV29-1 and TRBJ2-3; 12 positions agree with TRBD2. The CDR3 spans 14 residues. CDR1 is SQVTM and CDR2 is ANQGSEA in the germline V gene. The trim removed 7 bases at V and 2 bases at J, leaving 4 bases unmatched.

This clonotype was counted once. The V and J genes are TRBV27 and TRBJ2-5; D remains unclear. The CDR3 contains 16 residues. Germline V gene data show CDR1 as MNHEY and CDR2 as SMNVEV (reference sequence). Trimming removed 5 bases at V and 1 base at J, with 17 bases between. The CDR3 DNA reads TGTGCCAGCAGTCAAAAACCAGGAAAATTCCAAGAGACCCAGTACTTC. It translates to CASSQKPGKFQETQYF.

There are many counts of this clonotype. The chain joins TRBV18 to TRBJ2-7, with TRBD1 matching over 8 bases. This CDR3 comprises 14 residues. The trim removed 6 bases at V and 3 bases at J, leaving 7 bases unmatched. From germline, CDR1 is KGHSH and CDR2 LQKENI. DNA of the CDR3: TGTGCCAGCTCCGCGGGGACAGGCCACTACGAGCAGTACTTC. Its translation is CASSAGTGHYEQYF. The variable domain in full, with the rest retrieved from reference TRBV18 and TRBJ2-7, is NAGVMQNPRHLVRRRGQEARLRCSPMKGHSHVYWYRQLPEEGLKFMVYLQKENIIDESGMPKERFSAEFPKEGPSILRIQQVVRGDSAAYFCASSAGTGHYEQYFGPGTRLTVT.

V is TRBV25-1 and J is TRBJ2-1; D is undetermined. Deletions cut 3 bases from V and 4 bases from J, with 4 bases between. The CDR3 covers 12 residues. The germline V gene has CDR1 MGHDK and CDR2 SYGVNS. The CDR3 DNA reads as TGTGCCAGCAGTGAGAATTACAATGAGCAGTTCTTC. Encoded protein: CASSENYNEQFF.

The chain couples TRBV20-1 to TRBJ1-5, with D possibly matching TRBD1 (5 bases). V shed 6 bases and J shed 4 bases, with 19 bases lying between them. Germline V gene data show CDR1 as DFQATT and CDR2 as SNEGSKA (reference sequence). CDR3 length equals 15 residues. The CDR3: CSAFPGRVRNQPQHF. In DNA, the CDR3 is TGCAGTGCCTTCCCCGGCAGGGTGAGGAATCAGCCCCAGCATTTT.